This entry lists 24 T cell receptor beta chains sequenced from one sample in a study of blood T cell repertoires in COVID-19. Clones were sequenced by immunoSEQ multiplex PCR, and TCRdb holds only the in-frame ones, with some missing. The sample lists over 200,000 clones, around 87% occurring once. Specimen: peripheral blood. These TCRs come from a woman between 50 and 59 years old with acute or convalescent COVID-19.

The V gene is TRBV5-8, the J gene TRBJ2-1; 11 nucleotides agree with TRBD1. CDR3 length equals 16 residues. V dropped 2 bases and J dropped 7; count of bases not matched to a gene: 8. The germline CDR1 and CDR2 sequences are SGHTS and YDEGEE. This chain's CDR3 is CASSFYRDRGTNEQFF. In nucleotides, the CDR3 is TGTGCCAGCAGCTTTTACCGGGACAGGGGGACTAATGAGCAGTTCTTC. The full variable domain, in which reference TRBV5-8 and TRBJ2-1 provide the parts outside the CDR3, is EAGVTQSPTHLIKTRGQQATLRCSPISGHTSVYWYQQALGLGLQFLLWYDEGEERNRGNFPPRFSGRQFPNYSSELNVNALELEDSALYLCASSFYRDRGTNEQFFGPGTRLTVL.

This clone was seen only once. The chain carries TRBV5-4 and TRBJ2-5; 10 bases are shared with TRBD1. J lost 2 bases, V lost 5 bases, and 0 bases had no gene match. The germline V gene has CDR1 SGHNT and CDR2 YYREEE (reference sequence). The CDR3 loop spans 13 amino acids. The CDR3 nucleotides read TGTGCCAGCAGGGGACAGGGGCAAGAGACCCAGTACTTC. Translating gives CASRGQGQETQYF.

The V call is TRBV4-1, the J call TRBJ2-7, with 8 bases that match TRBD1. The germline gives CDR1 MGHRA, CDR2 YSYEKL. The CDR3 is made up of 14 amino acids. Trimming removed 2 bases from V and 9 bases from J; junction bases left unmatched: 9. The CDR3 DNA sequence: TGCGCCAGCAGCCAACTAGGACAGGGACGCGGGCAGTACTTC. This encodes CASSQLGQGRGQYF.

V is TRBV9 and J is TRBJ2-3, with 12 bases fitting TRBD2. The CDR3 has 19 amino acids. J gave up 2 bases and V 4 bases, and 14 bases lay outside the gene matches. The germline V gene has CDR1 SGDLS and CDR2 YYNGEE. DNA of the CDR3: TGTGCCAGCAGCTCGCCCAGGACTAGCGGGGCGCCATCCACAGATACGCAGTATTTT. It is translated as CASSSPRTSGAPSTDTQYF.

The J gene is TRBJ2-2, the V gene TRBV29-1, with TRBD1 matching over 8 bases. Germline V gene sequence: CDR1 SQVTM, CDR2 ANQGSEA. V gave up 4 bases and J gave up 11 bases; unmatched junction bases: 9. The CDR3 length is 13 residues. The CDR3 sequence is CSVGADRGRELFF. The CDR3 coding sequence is TGCAGCGTTGGAGCCGACAGGGGAAGAGAGCTGTTTTTT.

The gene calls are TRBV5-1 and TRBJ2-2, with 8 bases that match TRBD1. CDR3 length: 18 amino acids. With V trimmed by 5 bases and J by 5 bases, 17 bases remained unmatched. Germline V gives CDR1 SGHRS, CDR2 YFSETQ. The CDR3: CASSTTEDRDLFTGELFF. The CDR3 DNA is TGCGCCAGCAGTACGACGGAGGACAGGGATCTTTTTACCGGGGAGCTGTTTTTT.

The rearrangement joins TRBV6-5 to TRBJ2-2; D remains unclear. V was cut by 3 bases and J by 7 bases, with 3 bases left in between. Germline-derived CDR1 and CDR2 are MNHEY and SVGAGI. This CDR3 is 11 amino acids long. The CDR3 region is CASSYRGELFF. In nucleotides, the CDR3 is TGTGCCAGCAGTTATCGCGGGGAGCTGTTTTTT.

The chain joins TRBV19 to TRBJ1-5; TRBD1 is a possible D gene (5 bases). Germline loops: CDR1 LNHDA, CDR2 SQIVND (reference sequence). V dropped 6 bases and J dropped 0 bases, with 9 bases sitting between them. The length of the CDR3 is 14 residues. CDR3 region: CASRGAVSNQPQHF. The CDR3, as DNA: TGTGCCAGTAGAGGGGCTGTTAGCAATCAGCCCCAGCATTTT.

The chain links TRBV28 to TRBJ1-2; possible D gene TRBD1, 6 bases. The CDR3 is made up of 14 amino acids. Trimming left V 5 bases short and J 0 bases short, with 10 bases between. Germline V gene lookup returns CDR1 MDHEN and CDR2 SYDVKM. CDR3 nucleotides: TGTGCCAGCAGTACCAGACAGGCTAACTATGGCTACACCTTC. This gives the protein CASSTRQANYGYTF.

The CDR3 region has the DNA TGTGCCAGCAAAGTTACAGGGAACACAGATACGCAGTATTTT. Translation gives CASKVTGNTDTQYF. This chain uses TRBV28 with TRBJ2-3; weak D call: TRBD1 (6 bases). Trimming pared 7 bases from V and 2 bases from J, leaving 13 bases between. From germline, CDR1 is MDHEN and CDR2 SYDVKM. There are 14 residues in the CDR3.

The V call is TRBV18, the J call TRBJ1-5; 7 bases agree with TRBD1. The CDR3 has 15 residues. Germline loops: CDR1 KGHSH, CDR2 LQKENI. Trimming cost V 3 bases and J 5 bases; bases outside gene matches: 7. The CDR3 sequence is CASSPTSGGDQPQHF. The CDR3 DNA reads TGTGCCAGCTCACCCACATCAGGGGGTGATCAGCCCCAGCATTTT. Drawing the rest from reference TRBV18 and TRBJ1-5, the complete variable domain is NAGVMQNPRHLVRRRGQEARLRCSPMKGHSHVYWYRQLPEEGLKFMVYLQKENIIDESGMPKERFSAEFPKEGPSILRIQQVVRGDSAAYFCASSPTSGGDQPQHFGDGTRLSIL.

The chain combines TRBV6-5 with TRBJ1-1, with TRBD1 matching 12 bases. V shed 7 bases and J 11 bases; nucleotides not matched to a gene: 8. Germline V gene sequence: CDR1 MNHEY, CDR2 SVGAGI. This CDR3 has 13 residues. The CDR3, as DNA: TGTGCCAGCACCTCAGGGACAGGGGGCGTCGCTTTCTTT. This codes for CASTSGTGGVAFF.

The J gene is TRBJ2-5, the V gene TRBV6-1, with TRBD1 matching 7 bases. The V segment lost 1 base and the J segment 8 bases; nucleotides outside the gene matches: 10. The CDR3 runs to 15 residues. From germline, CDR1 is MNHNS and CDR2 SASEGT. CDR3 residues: CASSEVGTAGDTQYF. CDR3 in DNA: TGTGCCAGCAGTGAAGTGGGGACAGCCGGAGATACCCAGTACTTC.

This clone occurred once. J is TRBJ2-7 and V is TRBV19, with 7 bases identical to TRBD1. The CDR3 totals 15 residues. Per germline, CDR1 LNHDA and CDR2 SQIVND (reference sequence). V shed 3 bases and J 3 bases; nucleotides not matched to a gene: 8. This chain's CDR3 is CASSIGKTGVYEQYF. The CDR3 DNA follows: TGTGCCAGTAGTATCGGAAAAACAGGGGTCTACGAGCAGTACTTC.

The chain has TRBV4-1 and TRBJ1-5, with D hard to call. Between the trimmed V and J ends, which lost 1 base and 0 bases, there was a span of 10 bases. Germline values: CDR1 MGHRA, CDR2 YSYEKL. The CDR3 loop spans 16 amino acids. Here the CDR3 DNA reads TGCGCCAGCAGCCAAGTTGGGCAGAATAGCAATCAGCCCCAGCATTTT. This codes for CASSQVGQNSNQPQHF.

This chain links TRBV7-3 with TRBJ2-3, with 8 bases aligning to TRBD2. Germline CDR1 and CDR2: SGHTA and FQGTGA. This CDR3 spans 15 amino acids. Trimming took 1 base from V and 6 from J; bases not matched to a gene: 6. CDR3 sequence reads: CASSLSSGGTDTQYF. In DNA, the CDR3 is TGTGCCAGCAGCTTAAGTTCGGGAGGGACGGATACGCAGTATTTT.

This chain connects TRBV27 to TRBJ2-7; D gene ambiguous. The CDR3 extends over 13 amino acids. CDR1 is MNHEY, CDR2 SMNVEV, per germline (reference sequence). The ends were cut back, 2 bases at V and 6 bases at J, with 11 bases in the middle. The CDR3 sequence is CASSLVPNGEQYF. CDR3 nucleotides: TGTGCCAGCAGTTTAGTCCCCAACGGCGAGCAGTACTTC.

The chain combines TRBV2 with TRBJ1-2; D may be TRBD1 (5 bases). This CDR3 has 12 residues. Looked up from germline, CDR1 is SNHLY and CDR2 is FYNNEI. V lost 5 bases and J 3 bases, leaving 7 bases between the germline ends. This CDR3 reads CASSRGDYGYTF. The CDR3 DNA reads TGTGCCAGCAGTAGGGGCGACTATGGCTACACCTTC.

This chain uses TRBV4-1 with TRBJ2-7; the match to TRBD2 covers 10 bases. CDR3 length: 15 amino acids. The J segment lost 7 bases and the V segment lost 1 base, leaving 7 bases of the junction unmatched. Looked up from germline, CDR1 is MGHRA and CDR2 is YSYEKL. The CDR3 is CASSQGLAGAREQYF. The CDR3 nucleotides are TGCGCCAGCAGCCAAGGGCTAGCGGGAGCGAGGGAGCAGTACTTC.

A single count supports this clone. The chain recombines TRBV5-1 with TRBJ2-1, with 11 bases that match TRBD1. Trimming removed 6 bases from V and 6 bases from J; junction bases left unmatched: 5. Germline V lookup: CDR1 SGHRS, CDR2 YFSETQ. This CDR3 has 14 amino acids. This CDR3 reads CASIGQGAFNEQFF. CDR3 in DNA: TGCGCCAGCATCGGACAGGGGGCCTTCAATGAGCAGTTCTTC.

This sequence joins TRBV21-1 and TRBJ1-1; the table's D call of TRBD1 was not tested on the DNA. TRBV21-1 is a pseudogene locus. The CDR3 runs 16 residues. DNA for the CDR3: TGTGCCAGCCGAAAACAGGGGCCCCAAATGAACACTGAAGCTTTCTTT. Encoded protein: CASRKQGPQMNTEAFF.

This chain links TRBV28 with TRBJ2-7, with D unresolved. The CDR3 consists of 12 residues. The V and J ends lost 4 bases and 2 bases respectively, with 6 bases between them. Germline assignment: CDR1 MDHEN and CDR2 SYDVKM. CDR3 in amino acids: CASSSPAYEQYF. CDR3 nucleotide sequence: TGTGCCAGCAGTTCCCCCGCCTACGAGCAGTACTTC. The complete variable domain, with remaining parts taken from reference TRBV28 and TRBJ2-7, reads DVKVTQSSRYLVKRTGEKVFLECVQDMDHENMFWYRQDPGLGLRLIYFSYDVKMKEKGDIPEGYSVSREKKERFSLILESASTNQTSMYLCASSSPAYEQYFGPGTRLTVT.

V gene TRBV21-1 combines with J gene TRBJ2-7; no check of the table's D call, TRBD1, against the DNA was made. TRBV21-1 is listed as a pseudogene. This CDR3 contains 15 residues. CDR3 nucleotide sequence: TGTGCCAGCAGCAAAGGCAGGGGGATCTCCTACGAGCAGTACTTC. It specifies CASSKGRGISYEQYF.

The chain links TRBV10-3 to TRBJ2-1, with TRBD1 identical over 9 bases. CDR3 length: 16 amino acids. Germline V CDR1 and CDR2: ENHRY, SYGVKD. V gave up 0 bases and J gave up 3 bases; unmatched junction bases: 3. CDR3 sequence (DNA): TGTGCCATCAGTGAGTCTAGGACAGGGGTCTACAATGAGCAGTTCTTC. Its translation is CAISESRTGVYNEQFF.